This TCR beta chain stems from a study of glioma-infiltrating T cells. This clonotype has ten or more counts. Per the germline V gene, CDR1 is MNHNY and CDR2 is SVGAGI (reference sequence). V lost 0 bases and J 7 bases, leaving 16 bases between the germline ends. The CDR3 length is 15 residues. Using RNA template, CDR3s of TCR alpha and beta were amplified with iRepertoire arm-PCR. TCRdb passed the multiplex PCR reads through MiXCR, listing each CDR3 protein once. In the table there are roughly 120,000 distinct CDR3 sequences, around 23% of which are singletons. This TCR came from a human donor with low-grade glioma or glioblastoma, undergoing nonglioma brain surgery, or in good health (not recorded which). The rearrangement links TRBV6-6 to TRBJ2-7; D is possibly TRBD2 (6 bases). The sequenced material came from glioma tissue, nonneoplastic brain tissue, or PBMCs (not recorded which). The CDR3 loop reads CASSYSEGGFSEQYF. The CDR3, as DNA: TGTGCCAGCAGTTACTCAGAAGGAGGGTTCTCGGAGCAGTACTTC.